These T cell receptor beta chains were read from a single sample in a study of blood T cell repertoires in COVID-19. Profiled with immunoSEQ multiplex PCR; TCRdb holds only in-frame clones, not every one. The sample lists roughly 300,000 clones; approximately 85% were seen once. Sequencing was carried out using peripheral blood. The receptors were gathered from a human donor in a cohort sampled during active COVID-19. Both conserved end residues are part of each CDR3. The D gene is left open where the match is weak. Not all rows give a size; the values are once, few, many and, for expanded clones, a class.

j_gene,v_gene,abundance,d_gene,CDR3nt,CDR3aa
TRBJ1-4,TRBV11-2,.,.,TGTGCCAGCAGCTCTCCATTGGGACATCCTGCAACTAATGAAAAACTGTTTTTT,CASSSPLGHPATNEKLFF
TRBJ1-3,TRBV6-5,.,TRBD1,TGTGCCAGCAGAGCTACCAAGGACAGGGAAGACACCATATATTTT,CASRATKDREDTIYF
TRBJ1-1,TRBV4-1,.,.,TGCGCCAGCAGCCAGCGGGTCTCGCAAACCGCTGAAGCTTTCTTT,CASSQRVSQTAEAFF
TRBJ1-6,TRBV11-2,.,.,TGTGCCAGCAGCTTGACGCGGGGGACCTATAATTCACCCCTCCACTTT,CASSLTRGTYNSPLHF
TRBJ2-7,TRBV7-9,.,.,TGTGCCAGCAGCTTAGTAGGCGGCGTTGACGAGCAGTACTTC,CASSLVGGVDEQYF
TRBJ2-7,TRBV6-5,.,.,TGTGCCAGCAGTTACTCGGGGCAAAGGGGCCTCTCAGAGCAGTACTTC,CASSYSGQRGLSEQYF
TRBJ1-4,TRBV4-1,.,TRBD1,TGCGCCAGCAGCCAAGATCTTGGGACAGGGGATGAAAAACTGTTTTTT,CASSQDLGTGDEKLFF
TRBJ2-2,TRBV27,.,TRBD1,TGTGCCAGCAGTTTATTAACGGACAGGGGGTCCGGGGAGCTGTTTTTT,CASSLLTDRGSGELFF
TRBJ1-5,TRBV29-1,.,TRBD1,TGCAGCGTTGTTAATCGAAACAGGGGTCCCAGGAACAATCAGCCCCAGCATTTT,CSVVNRNRGPRNNQPQHF
TRBJ1-2,TRBV10-2,.,.,TGCGCCAGCAGTGAGTTTAGCTATGGCTACACCTTC,CASSEFSYGYTF
TRBJ1-3,TRBV5-1,once,.,TGCGCCAGCAGCTACCATACAGGTCGAGTCTCTGGAAACACCATATATTTT,CASSYHTGRVSGNTIYF
TRBJ2-7,TRBV27,.,.,TGTGCCAGCAGTTCTACTAGGTCCTACGAGCAGTACTTC,CASSSTRSYEQYF
TRBJ2-1,TRBV19,once,.,TGTGCCAGTGGATACCGAATGGGGGCCTCAAATGAGCAGTTCTTC,CASGYRMGASNEQFF
TRBJ2-7,TRBV18,.,.,TGTGCCAGCTCATCACATCCAGGGGACTACGAGCAGTACTTC,CASSSHPGDYEQYF
TRBJ1-6,TRBV7-9,.,.,TGTGCCAGCAGCCCTTACAGGAGCGGGAATTCACCCCTCCACTTT,CASSPYRSGNSPLHF
TRBJ2-3,TRBV10-1,.,TRBD2,TGCGCCAGCAGTGAGCCCGGACTAGCGGGGGGCACTAGCACAGATACGCAGTATTTT,CASSEPGLAGGTSTDTQYF
TRBJ1-5,TRBV15,.,.,TGTGCCACCAGCAGAGATTTACAAGTGCCCCAGCATTTT,CATSRDLQVPQHF
TRBJ1-1,TRBV6-5,.,TRBD1,TGTGCCAGCATTCCCCGGGACAGGCACACTGAAGCTTTCTTT,CASIPRDRHTEAFF
TRBJ1-4,TRBV9,.,TRBD1,TGTGCCAGCAGCTCAGGACAGGCCTCAACTAATGAAAAACTGTTTTTT,CASSSGQASTNEKLFF
TRBJ2-7,TRBV7-2,.,.,TGTGCCAGCAGCGCCCAGGGGACATGGTCCTACGAGCAGTACTTC,CASSAQGTWSYEQYF
TRBJ2-7,TRBV5-1,.,.,TGCGCCAGCAGCTACGGGACTTACGAGCAGTACTTC,CASSYGTYEQYF
TRBJ1-1,TRBV5-5,.,.,TGTGCCAGCAGCTTGGTCATGAACACTGAAGCTTTCTTT,CASSLVMNTEAFF
TRBJ2-7,TRBV6-5,.,.,TGTGCCAGCAGTTATAGCCGTACCCCCTACGAGCAGTACTTC,CASSYSRTPYEQYF
TRBJ2-4,TRBV2,.,.,TGTGCCAGCAGAAGGACAGAAAACATTCAGTACTTC,CASRRTENIQYF
TRBJ2-1,TRBV7-2,.,.,TGTGCCAGCAGCGAAAACCAGGGTGCCCATGAGCAGTTCTTC,CASSENQGAHEQFF
TRBJ2-2,TRBV24-1,.,TRBD1,TGTGCCACCAGTGACCCCGACAGGGGTGACGCCGGGGAGCTGTTTTTT,CATSDPDRGDAGELFF
TRBJ2-7,TRBV11-2,.,.,TGTGCCAGCAGCATAAGGGGTTACGAGCAGTACTTC,CASSIRGYEQYF
TRBJ2-3,TRBV3-1/TRBV3-2,.,TRBD2,TGTGCCAGCAGCCAGGGATTAGCGGGGGGTGTCACAGATACGCAGTATTTT,CASSQGLAGGVTDTQYF
TRBJ2-5,TRBV19,once,.,TGTGCCAGTAGTAGGTGGGGCCCATACCAAGAGACCCAGTACTTC,CASSRWGPYQETQYF
TRBJ2-5,TRBV24-1,.,.,TGTGCCACCAGTGATCGGGACAACCAAGAGACCCAGTACTTC,CATSDRDNQETQYF
TRBJ1-2,TRBV15,.,TRBD1,TGTGCCACCAGCAGAACGAGAAGACAGGGGAGAGATGGCTACACCTTC,CATSRTRRQGRDGYTF
TRBJ1-1,TRBV19,.,.,TGTGCCAGTAGGCAATCGGGACTGAATGTTGAAGCTTTCTTT,CASRQSGLNVEAFF
TRBJ1-1,TRBV19,.,.,TGTGCCAGTAGGACCGAACAGATGAACACTGAAGCTTTCTTT,CASRTEQMNTEAFF
TRBJ2-2,TRBV4-1,.,.,TGCGCCAGCAGCCAAGACCCTCGACTAAACACCGGGGAGCTGTTTTTT,CASSQDPRLNTGELFF
TRBJ2-7,TRBV7-9,.,.,TGTGCCAGCAGCGACGGGACTTACGAGCAGTACTTC,CASSDGTYEQYF
TRBJ2-3,TRBV24-1,.,.,TGTGCCACCAGCGACAGGATTGTTTCAGATACGCAGTATTTT,CATSDRIVSDTQYF
TRBJ2-1,TRBV11-1,.,.,TGTGCCAGCAGCTTAGGAGGCGCCGGGGTCTTC,CASSLGGAGVF
TRBJ2-1,TRBV10-1,.,TRBD1,TGCGCCAGCAGTGAGTCGGACAGGGGAAATGAGCAGTTCTTC,CASSESDRGNEQFF
TRBJ1-3,TRBV7-8,.,TRBD1,TGTGCCAGCAGCCATGGGAGCCCAGGGGGCCCTGGAAACACCATATATTTT,CASSHGSPGGPGNTIYF
TRBJ2-3,TRBV9,.,TRBD1,TGTGCCAGCAGCGTCGGACAGGGGGCTCGCACAGATACGCAGTATTTT,CASSVGQGARTDTQYF
TRBJ1-5,TRBV30,.,.,TGTGCCTGGAGCCCAACACCCCATCAGCCCCAGCATTTT,CAWSPTPHQPQHF